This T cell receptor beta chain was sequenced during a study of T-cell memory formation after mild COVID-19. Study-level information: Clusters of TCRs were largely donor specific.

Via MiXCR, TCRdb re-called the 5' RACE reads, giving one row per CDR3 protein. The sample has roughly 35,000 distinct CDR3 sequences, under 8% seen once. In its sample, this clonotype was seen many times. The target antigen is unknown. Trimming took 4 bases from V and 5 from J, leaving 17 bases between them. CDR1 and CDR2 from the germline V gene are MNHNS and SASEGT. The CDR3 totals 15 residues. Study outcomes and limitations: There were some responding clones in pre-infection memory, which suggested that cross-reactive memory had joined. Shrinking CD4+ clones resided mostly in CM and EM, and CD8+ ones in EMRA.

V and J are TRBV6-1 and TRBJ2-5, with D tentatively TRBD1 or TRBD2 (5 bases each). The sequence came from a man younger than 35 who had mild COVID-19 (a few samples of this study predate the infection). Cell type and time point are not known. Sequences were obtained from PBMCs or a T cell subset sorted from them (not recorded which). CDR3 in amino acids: CASSGSDGGAETQYF. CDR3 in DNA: TGTGCCAGCAGTGGATCCGATGGGGGTGCGGAGACCCAGTACTTC.